This T cell receptor (beta chain) was identified during a study of cytomegalovirus exposure and HLA in healthy donors. Background on the study: Among about 380 genotyped donors, around 80% fell in the Caucasian-associated ancestry cluster. The study, taken as a whole, reports: Indistinguishable V segments such as TRBV6-2 and TRBV6-3 were excluded.

The germline CDR1 and CDR2 sequences are KGHSH and LQKENI. The CDR3 has 13 amino acids. The J segment lost 1 base and the V segment lost 6 bases, leaving 1 base of the junction unmatched. With 60 Vbeta and 13 Jbeta primers, the PCR was carried out. Assay: immunoSEQ multiplex PCR; the TCRdb copy retains only in-frame clones and omits some. The sample records approximately 160,000 clones, about 68% being singletons. In regard to this clone: The antigen is unknown.

Sequencing was done on a sample of PBMCs. The chain has TRBV18 and TRBJ2-3, with 7 bases that match TRBD2. This receptor was identified in a man in his late teens or twenties in good health and CMV-seronegative. The CDR3 nucleotides read TGTGCCAGCTCGCTAGCGGGCACAGATACGCAGTATTTT. It is translated as CASSLAGTDTQYF.